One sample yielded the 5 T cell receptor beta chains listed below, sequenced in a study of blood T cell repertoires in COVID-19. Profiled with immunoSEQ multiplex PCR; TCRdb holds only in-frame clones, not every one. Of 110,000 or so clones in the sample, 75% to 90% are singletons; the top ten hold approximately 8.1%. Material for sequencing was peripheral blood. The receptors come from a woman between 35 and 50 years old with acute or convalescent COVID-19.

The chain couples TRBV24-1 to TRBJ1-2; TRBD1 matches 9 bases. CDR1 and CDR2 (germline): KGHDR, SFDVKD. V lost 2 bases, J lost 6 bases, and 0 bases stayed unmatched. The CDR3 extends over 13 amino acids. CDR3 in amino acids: CATSDYRGHGYTF. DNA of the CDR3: TGTGCCACCAGTGATTACAGGGGGCATGGCTACACCTTC.

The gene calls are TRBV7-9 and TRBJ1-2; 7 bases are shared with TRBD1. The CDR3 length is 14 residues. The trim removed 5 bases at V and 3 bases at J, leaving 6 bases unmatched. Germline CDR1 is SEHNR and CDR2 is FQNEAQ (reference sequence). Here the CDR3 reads CASSPGTEDYGYTF. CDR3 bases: TGTGCCAGCAGCCCCGGGACAGAAGACTATGGCTACACCTTC.

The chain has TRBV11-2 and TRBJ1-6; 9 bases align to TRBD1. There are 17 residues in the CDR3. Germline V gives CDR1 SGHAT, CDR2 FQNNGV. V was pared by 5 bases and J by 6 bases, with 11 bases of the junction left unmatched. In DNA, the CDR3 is TGTGCCAGCAGCCAGGCCCCGACAGGGGGACGTAATTCACCCCTCCACTTT. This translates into CASSQAPTGGRNSPLHF.

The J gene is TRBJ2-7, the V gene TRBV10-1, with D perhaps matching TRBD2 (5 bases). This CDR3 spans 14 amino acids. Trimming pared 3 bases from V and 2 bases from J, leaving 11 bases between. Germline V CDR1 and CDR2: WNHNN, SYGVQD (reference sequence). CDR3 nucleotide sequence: TGCGCCAGCAGTGATCGAGCGGAAACCTACGAGCAGTACTTC. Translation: CASSDRAETYEQYF.

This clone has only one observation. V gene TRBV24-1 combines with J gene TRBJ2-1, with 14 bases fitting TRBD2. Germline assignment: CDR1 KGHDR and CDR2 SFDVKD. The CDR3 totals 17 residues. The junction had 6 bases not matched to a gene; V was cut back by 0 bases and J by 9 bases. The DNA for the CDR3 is TGTGCCACCAGTGATTTGCCGGGACTAGCGGGGGATGGTGAGCAGTTCTTC. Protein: CATSDLPGLAGDGEQFF.